Listed here is a single TCR beta chain. Its antigen is unknown. One base away there is no much larger clone; base qualities are not given. The sample's time point label is to be understood as: newly diagnosed GD, antithyroid drugs for less than 3 months. For both TCR sequencing and RNA sequencing, RNA was extracted from PBMCs using TRIzol. The diagnosis of Graves' disease followed American Thyroid Association guidelines. The patients came from an endocrinology department in Xi'an, China. Each patient gave 9 to 10 milliliters of peripheral blood, collected in an EDTA anticoagulant tube. Ficoll Paque Plus density gradient separation was used to isolate PBMCs, and no additional T cell sorting was done. An Agilent 2100 Bioanalyzer and agarose gel were used to assess RNA quality, and a NanoDrop 2000 was used to measure RNA concentration. The protocol used for the library was multiplex PCR. TCRdb lists the instrument as Illumina HiSeq 4000. To build TCR beta libraries, CDR3 regions were amplified by Arm-PCR using iRepertoire HTBI primers. Before sequencing, the PCR products went through gel purification. Per the source publication's procedure: A total of 62 TRBV and approximately 13 TRBJ segments were identified across samples and were used for gene usage analysis of CDR3 amino acid clonotypes. Filtered high-quality paired reads were merged into contigs using COPE and FqMerger. BLAST was used to align contigs to the IMGT TRBV, TRBD and TRBJ reference genes, and CDR3 was defined following IMGT. Any clonotype with a frequency above 0.1% was counted as a highly expanded clone. Shannon entropy was used to measure repertoire diversity, and the Gini coefficient was used to measure V-J evenness. Public clonotypes were defined as clonotypes shared by more than one individual. TCRdb passed the public sequencing reads through fastp at Q25 and MiXCR, retaining productive beta sequences. CDR3 protein duplicates are merged, each entry listing the most common genes and DNA. It is TCRdb's table, rather than the study itself, that gives the V and J calls and clone size. Present in this sample are a few hundred thousand distinct CDR3 sequences, 16% of which were seen just once. Roughly 30% of the sample rests with the top ten.

From the germline V gene, CDR1 is MGHRA and CDR2 is YSYEKL. A distance of 13 bases separates the germline ends of V and J, which lose 0 bases and 1 base respectively. The CDR3 sequence holds 16 residues, the cysteine and phenylalanine included. The kept DNA is CDR3 alone, 48 bases in frame from the first base. The entry originates in a study of regulatory T cells in long-lasting Graves disease (dated by TCRdb to the early 2020s). Looking at the study overall: Patients with newly diagnosed Graves' disease had been on antithyroid drugs for under 3 months. This study used TCR sequencing and RNA sequencing of peripheral blood to compare persistent Graves' disease patients against newly diagnosed Graves' disease patients. The study was registered as a clinical trial and conducted in China. A total of roughly 33 samples underwent TCR sequencing: about 13 from persistent and about 20 from newly diagnosed Graves' disease patients. What the research found in general, with its limitations: Compared with newly diagnosed patients, patients with persistent Graves' disease had lower TCR Shannon entropy and fewer highly expanded clones, which suggests clonal expansion. Because the primary lesion, thyroid tissue, could not be accessed, the study looked at peripheral blood alone. Patients with persistent disease shared more public clonotypes (under 3,000) than newly diagnosed patients did (around 930). Only the TCR beta chain was sequenced and analyzed. The authors acknowledged the small sample size as a limitation that may reduce accuracy. TRBV28, TRBJ1-2 and TRBJ2-5 were preferentially used in persistent disease, while TRBV20-1 and TRBJ2-1 were favored in newly diagnosed disease.

These same data were also listed under a study on T cells in Graves' hyperthyroidism and ophthalmopathy. Taken from the second paper: Graves' hyperthyroidism was defined as stable when no progression to ophthalmopathy occurred over 18 months of follow-up. The hyperthyroidism patients were between 18 and 65 years old and newly diagnosed, with a disease duration of less than 2 months. The study excluded patients with uncontrolled infections, other autoimmune diseases, pregnancy or lactation. Diagnoses relied on clinical symptoms, serum thyroxine and TRAb, thyroid ultrasound and orbital computed tomography. The TCR CDR3 was subjected to a first round of RT-PCR using the HTBI primer set and the Qiagen OneStep RT-PCR kit. Most expanded thyroid clonotypes (frequency above 0.001) were also found in blood, which suggests that blood repertoires may mirror thyroid immune responses. In cross-validation, a model built on a 13 V-J signature told ophthalmopathy apart from stable hyperthyroidism with under 90% sensitivity and about 81% specificity, and in testing the same model reached 80%/75%. In validation, the model predicted progression to ophthalmopathy a median of roughly 6.1 months before onset, with 65% to 71% sensitivity and 72.22% specificity. A discovery cohort of 95 to 100 patients, fewer than 50 with Graves' ophthalmopathy and approximately 57 with stable Graves' hyperthyroidism, was used to find distinguishing TCR V-J signatures. Prospective prediction of ophthalmopathy was tested in an independent validation cohort consisting of 18 to 20 hyperthyroidism patients and some 16 patients who later progressed to ophthalmopathy. For training and testing, the roughly 97 patients in the discovery cohort were randomly divided in a 7:3 ratio. In six Graves' hyperthyroidism patients, the study also compared T-cell repertoires from thyroid tissue with T-cell repertoires from blood. Once sampling was done, hyperthyroidism patients were given methimazole at a starting dose of 30 mg daily, whereas ophthalmopathy patients were given high-dose intravenous methylprednisolone. Libraries were constructed in a second round of multiplex PCR, after which size selection and purification were performed. Sequencing of the libraries was done on an Illumina HiSeq2000 using paired-end 100 bp reads. SOAPnuke was used to process the raw data, with reads discarded if the reads contained adapters or uncalled bases, had a mean Phred below 15, or lacked an exact constant-primer or identifier match. COPE v1.2.5 was used to merge the high-quality paired reads, and each unique nucleotide sequence was defined as a clonotype. MiTCR v1.1 was used to align clonotypes to the IMGT TRBV, TRBD and TRBJ reference segments. The analysis included only V-J combinations with a frequency above 0.0001, which together covered about 99% of the repertoires. A TCS score was defined as the ratio of F50 (clonal expansion) to E x V (chaos), with BLOSUM62-based TCRdist applied between CDR3 peptides within each V-J. Welch's t-statistics and random forest reduced just over 500 V-J features to around 14, which were used in a naive Bayes classifier (R e1071). Sample size was not statistically predetermined, and blinding of investigators to group allocation was not performed. TCR Vbeta CDR3 sequencing of 120 to 150 peripheral blood samples (43 ophthalmopathy, 70 to 85 hyperthyroidism and about 17 progressor patients) is reported in the paper.

The clonotype comes from a man aged 40-49 years with Graves disease. Donor details come from another sample of the same person, matched by shared clones. The chain was built from TRBV4-1 and TRBJ2-7; no confident D gene assignment can be made. The sequenced sample was peripheral blood mononuclear cells (PBMCs), obtained at new diagnosis, from a patient treated with antithyroid drugs. The sequenced DNA: TGCGCCAGCAGCCAAGACGGCAGGCGAACTTCCTACGAGCAGTACTTC. It codes for CASSQDGRRTSYEQYF.